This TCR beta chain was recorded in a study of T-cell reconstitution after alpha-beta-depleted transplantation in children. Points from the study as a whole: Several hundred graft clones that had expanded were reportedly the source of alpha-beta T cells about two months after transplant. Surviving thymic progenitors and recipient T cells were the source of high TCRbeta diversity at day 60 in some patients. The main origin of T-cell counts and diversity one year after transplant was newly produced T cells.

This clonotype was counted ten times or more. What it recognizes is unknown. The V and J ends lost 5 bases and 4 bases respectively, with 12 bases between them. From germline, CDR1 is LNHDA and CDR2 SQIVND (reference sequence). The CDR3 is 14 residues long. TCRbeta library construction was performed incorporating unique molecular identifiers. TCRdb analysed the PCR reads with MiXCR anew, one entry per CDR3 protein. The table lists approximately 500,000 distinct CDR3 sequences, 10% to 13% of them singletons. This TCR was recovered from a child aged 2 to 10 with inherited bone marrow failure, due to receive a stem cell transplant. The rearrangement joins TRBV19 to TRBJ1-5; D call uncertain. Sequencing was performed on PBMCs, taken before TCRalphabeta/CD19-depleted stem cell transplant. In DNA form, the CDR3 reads TGTGCCAGTAGTCGGTTTCCAATTAATCAGCCCCAGCATTTT. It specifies CASSRFPINQPQHF.